The rows below give T cell receptor beta chains drawn from one sample of a study of T cell responses to AZD1222 COVID-19 vaccine. Only in-frame clones appear in the TCRdb table, and some are missing; sequencing was by immunoSEQ multiplex PCR. Among about 120,000 clones listed, about 90% were seen once. Sequences were derived from peripheral blood, sampled on day 0 of AZD1222 vaccination. The receptor source for this set is an adult in good health. CDR3s include the opening cysteine and the closing phenylalanine or tryptophan. D genes are given only for firm matches. Rows give clone size only sometimes, using once, few, many, or a class for an expanded clone.

j_gene | v_gene | d_gene | abundance | CDR3aa | CDR3nt
TRBJ2-3 | TRBV9 | NA | once | CASSVLGPAGYTQYF | TGTGCCAGCAGCGTATTAGGACCCGCCGGTTATACGCAGTATTTT
TRBJ1-5 | TRBV9 | TRBD1 | NA | CASSGGVTGGNQPQHF | TGTGCCAGCAGCGGAGGGGTGACAGGGGGCAATCAGCCCCAGCATTTT
TRBJ1-1 | TRBV12-3/TRBV12-4 | NA | NA | CASSLLLNTEAFF | TGTGCCAGCAGTTTATTGCTGAACACTGAAGCTTTCTTT
TRBJ2-5 | TRBV6-6 | NA | NA | CASSFTLGQRETQYF | TGTGCCAGCAGTTTCACACTAGGACAGAGAGAGACCCAGTACTTC
TRBJ1-3 | TRBV3-1/TRBV3-2 | NA | NA | CASSQKTGNTIYF | TGTGCCAGCAGCCAGAAAACAGGAAACACCATATATTTT
TRBJ2-7 | TRBV28 | NA | NA | CATGIADEQYF | TGTGCCACGGGAATAGCTGATGAGCAGTACTTC
TRBJ2-7 | TRBV29-1 | NA | NA | CSVALVGGNEQYF | TGCAGCGTGGCCCTGGTGGGAGGAAACGAGCAGTACTTC
TRBJ1-4 | TRBV6-5 | NA | NA | CASSYQGEKLFF | TGTGCCAGCAGTTACCAGGGTGAAAAACTGTTTTTT
TRBJ2-3 | TRBV5-1 | NA | once | CASSLQIASTDTQYF | TGCGCCAGCAGCTTGCAGATCGCTAGCACAGATACGCAGTATTTT
TRBJ2-7 | TRBV4-3 | TRBD1 | NA | CASSPGTGQNVEQYF | TGCGCCAGCAGCCCGGGGACAGGACAAAATGTTGAGCAGTACTTC
TRBJ2-7 | TRBV6-2/TRBV6-3 | NA | once | CASSYSGTSYEQYF | TGTGCCAGCAGTTACTCCGGGACCTCCTACGAGCAGTACTTC
TRBJ1-1 | TRBV6-5 | TRBD1 | NA | CASTKGQMNTEAFF | TGTGCCAGCACTAAGGGACAGATGAACACTGAAGCTTTCTTT
TRBJ2-2 | TRBV11-2 | TRBD2 | NA | CASSGGLAGNTGELFF | TGTGCCAGCAGCGGGGGACTAGCGGGAAACACCGGGGAGCTGTTTTTT
TRBJ2-7 | TRBV6-5 | NA | NA | CASRTDPYERQYF | TGTGCCAGCAGGACGGACCCCTACGAGCGGCAGTACTTC
TRBJ2-7 | TRBV5-1 | NA | once | CASSLPNSYEQYF | TGCGCCAGCAGCTTGCCCAACTCCTACGAGCAGTACTTC
TRBJ2-3 | TRBV28 | TRBD2 | NA | CASSRGSSGRNTQYF | TGTGCCAGCAGCCGCGGCTCTAGCGGTAGGAATACGCAGTATTTT
TRBJ1-4 | TRBV28 | NA | NA | CASLGEKLFF | TGTGCCAGCCTGGGTGAAAAACTGTTTTTT
TRBJ2-1 | TRBV29-1 | NA | NA | CSVESGYNEQFF | TGCAGCGTTGAATCCGGGTACAATGAGCAGTTCTTC
TRBJ2-3 | TRBV7-3 | NA | once | CASSSRGDPTDTQYF | TGTGCCAGCAGCTCTCGGGGAGATCCCACAGATACGCAGTATTTT
TRBJ2-1 | TRBV7-6 | NA | NA | CASSLGTGSYNEQFF | TGTGCCAGCAGCTTAGGTACCGGATCCTACAATGAGCAGTTCTTC
TRBJ2-5 | TRBV12-3/TRBV12-4 | NA | NA | CASSFGAQETQYF | TGTGCCAGCAGTTTCGGGGCCCAAGAGACCCAGTACTTC
TRBJ1-2 | TRBV25-1 | NA | once | CASSTLGGTQGYTF | TGTGCCAGCAGTACACTCGGGGGGACTCAAGGCTACACCTTC